This entry lists 26 T cell receptor beta chains sequenced from one sample in a study of ipilimumab plus nivolumab after autologous stem cell transplantation. Clones were sequenced by immunoSEQ multiplex PCR, and TCRdb holds only the in-frame ones, with some missing. Among tens of thousands of clones listed, around 93% were seen once. Source: PBMCs, taken in a trial of ipilimumab plus nivolumab as post-transplant consolidation. The receptors were sampled from a male donor with multiple myeloma.

Concerning this clone itself: The junction departs from the called germline gene at one end, perhaps through a read error. The genes are TRBV10-2 and TRBJ2-1; no clear D gene. Germline V gene sequence: CDR1 WSHSY, CDR2 SAAADI. The CDR3 is 13 residues long. CDR3 loop: CASSESSAASPIF. DNA of the CDR3: TGCGCCAGCAGTGAGTCGTCGGCGGCATCCCCGATCTTC.

V is TRBV28 and J is TRBJ2-1; D gene unclear. Trimming took 2 bases from V and 10 from J, leaving 3 bases between them. The CDR3 covers 10 residues. CDR1 is MDHEN, CDR2 SYDVKM, per germline. Here the CDR3 DNA reads TGTGCCAGCAGTTTAAACGAGCAGTTCTTC. Protein product: CASSLNEQFF.

This sequence joins TRBV15 and TRBJ2-4; the D is unclear. Germline V CDR1 and CDR2: LNHNV, YYDKDF (reference sequence). V was cut by 3 bases and J by 0 bases, with 12 bases left in between. This CDR3 has 16 residues. The CDR3 DNA follows: TGTGCCACCAGCAGGGAGCTAGGCCTAGCCAAAAACATTCAGTACTTC. Its protein is CATSRELGLAKNIQYF.

This chain connects TRBV5-1 to TRBJ2-1, with D perhaps TRBD1 or TRBD2 (5 bases each). V lost 2 bases and J 0 bases, leaving 15 bases between the germline ends. CDR1 is SGHRS, CDR2 YFSETQ, per germline. This CDR3 comprises 17 residues. For the CDR3, the DNA is TGCGCCAGCAGCTTAGGGGCGGGCCGGAGCTCCTACAATGAGCAGTTCTTC. This sequence encodes CASSLGAGRSSYNEQFF.

V gene TRBV6-6 combines with J gene TRBJ1-4; D call uncertain. The CDR3 runs 16 residues. The V and J ends lost 2 bases and 2 bases respectively, with 12 bases between them. Germline V gives CDR1 MNHNY, CDR2 SVGAGI (reference sequence). The CDR3 DNA sequence: TGTGCCAGCAGTTACGACCCCGGCCCTACTAATGAAAAACTGTTTTTT. Its protein is CASSYDPGPTNEKLFF.

The chain joins TRBV7-9 to TRBJ2-7; TRBD1 agrees at 9 bases. This CDR3 comprises 15 residues. CDR1 is SEHNR and CDR2 is FQNEAQ in the germline V gene (reference sequence). After removal of 2 bases from V and 0 bases from J, the junction contained 2 bases not matched to a gene. The CDR3: CASSLPGQGSYEQYF. The CDR3 DNA sequence: TGTGCCAGCAGCTTACCGGGACAGGGCTCCTACGAGCAGTACTTC.

The CDR3 DNA follows: TGCGCCAGCAGCGGGAGAGGGTTGAACACTGAAGCTTTCTTT. Its protein product is CASSGRGLNTEAFF. The gene calls are TRBV5-1 and TRBJ1-1; D is unresolved. The ends were cut back, 4 bases at V and 0 bases at J, with 10 bases in the middle. CDR3 size: 14 residues. Germline V lookup: CDR1 SGHRS, CDR2 YFSETQ.

The V call is TRBV9, the J call TRBJ1-6, with D maybe TRBD1 (6 bases). The CDR3 runs to 20 residues. The germline V gene encodes CDR1 SGDLS and CDR2 YYNGEE. Trimming pared 0 bases from V and 0 bases from J, leaving 19 bases between. The CDR3 DNA sequence: TGTGCCAGCAGCGTAGAGGGGGGACGGATGTCGAGCTCCTATAATTCACCCCTCCACTTT. This gives the protein CASSVEGGRMSSSYNSPLHF.

The CDR3 here is CASSQDRAENEKLFF. The CDR3, as DNA: TGTGCCAGCAGCCAAGATAGGGCAGAGAATGAAAAACTGTTTTTT. The chain has TRBV4-2 and TRBJ1-4; D not resolved. Germline CDR1 and CDR2: LGHNA and YNFKEQ. The ends were cut back, 0 bases at V and 5 bases at J, with 10 bases in the middle. The CDR3 runs 15 residues.

This chain links TRBV6-1 with TRBJ2-7, with a possible D match to TRBD1 (6 bases). Germline V gene lookup returns CDR1 MNHNS and CDR2 SASEGT. Trimming removed 4 bases from V and 7 bases from J, with 23 bases in between. This CDR3 is built from 16 residues. The CDR3 bases are TGTGCCAGCAGTGGACGACAGGTCCTTTCCTTTCTAGAGCAGTACTTC. Translated, it gives CASSGRQVLSFLEQYF.

The V call is TRBV7-9, the J call TRBJ2-5, with TRBD1 identical over 10 bases. The CDR3 runs to 14 residues. Germline values: CDR1 SEHNR, CDR2 FQNEAQ (reference sequence). V dropped 5 bases and J dropped 2; count of bases not matched to a gene: 2. CDR3 in amino acids: CASSKDRGQETQYF. The CDR3 region has the DNA TGTGCCAGCAGCAAGGACAGGGGGCAAGAGACCCAGTACTTC.

This sequence joins TRBV2 and TRBJ1-1; 8 bases are a match to TRBD1. CDR3 size: 15 residues. J lost 1 base, V lost 10 bases, and 11 bases had no gene match. Germline CDR1 SNHLY, CDR2 FYNNEI. CDR3 amino acids: CATLHSQGGNTEAFF. The CDR3, as DNA: TGTGCCACCCTTCACTCACAGGGGGGGAACACTGAAGCTTTCTTT.

The V call is TRBV5-5, the J call TRBJ2-7; D not certain. Germline V gene lookup returns CDR1 SGHKS and CDR2 YYEKEE (reference sequence). This CDR3 has 16 amino acids. V was pared by 0 bases and J by 2 bases, with 15 bases between. Here the CDR3 reads CASSLAEKGLTYEQYF. Here the CDR3 DNA reads TGTGCCAGCAGCTTGGCGGAGAAGGGTTTGACCTACGAGCAGTACTTC.

This rearrangement joins TRBV5-1 to TRBJ2-5; D remains unclear. Trimming cost V 0 bases and J 3 bases, with 12 bases left between them. The germline gives CDR1 SGHRS, CDR2 YFSETQ. The CDR3 is 15 amino acids. CDR3 protein: CASSLAHMNEETQYF. The CDR3 DNA is TGCGCCAGCAGCTTGGCGCACATGAATGAAGAGACCCAGTACTTC.

The chain has TRBV6-5 and TRBJ2-3; tentative D call: TRBD1 (6 bases). The V gene lost 1 base and the J gene lost 3 bases, with 14 bases spanning the gap. Germline values: CDR1 MNHEY, CDR2 SVGAGI. This CDR3 contains 16 residues. The CDR3 reads CASSYYGGRGTDTQYF. The CDR3 nucleotides read TGTGCCAGCAGTTACTATGGCGGAAGGGGGACAGATACGCAGTATTTT.

The chain couples TRBV6-1 to TRBJ2-3, with 7 bases matching TRBD2. Germline trimming cut 6 bases from V and 2 bases from J; bases unmatched to any gene: 8. This CDR3 is 15 amino acids long. From germline, CDR1 is MNHNS and CDR2 SASEGT. The CDR3 nucleotides read TGTGCCAGCAGATGGGGGGGAGGGATCACAGATACGCAGTATTTT. Translation: CASRWGGGITDTQYF.

The chain carries TRBV9 and TRBJ1-3, with a possible D match to TRBD1 (5 bases). This CDR3 contains 14 residues. V lost 3 bases and J 9 bases, leaving 16 bases between the germline ends. Per germline, CDR1 SGDLS and CDR2 YYNGEE. The CDR3 is CASSAVQRGSTIYF. CDR3 sequence (DNA): TGTGCCAGCAGCGCCGTACAGCGGGGGAGCACCATATATTTT. The complete variable domain, with remaining parts taken from reference TRBV9 and TRBJ1-3, reads DSGVTQTPKHLITATGQRVTLRCSPRSGDLSVYWYQQSLDQGLQFLIQYYNGEERAKGNILERFSAQQFPDLHSELNLSSLELGDSALYFCASSAVQRGSTIYFGEGSWLTVV.

This chain connects TRBV27 to TRBJ2-7; the match to TRBD2 covers 9 bases. Germline CDR1 reads MNHEY; CDR2 reads SMNVEV (reference sequence). The CDR3 runs 14 residues. V dropped 7 bases and J dropped 1; count of bases not matched to a gene: 5. CDR3 amino acids: CASISLAGSYEQYF. CDR3 DNA sequence: TGTGCCAGCATATCCCTAGCGGGATCCTACGAGCAGTACTTC.

The CDR3 reads CASSVGPGGGYEQYF. As DNA, the CDR3 is TGTGCCAGCAGCGTAGGCCCTGGAGGAGGTTACGAGCAGTACTTC. V and J are TRBV9 and TRBJ2-7, with D possibly matching TRBD2 (5 bases). V shed 0 bases and J shed 4 bases, with 14 bases lying between them. The CDR3 is 15 amino acids. Looked up from germline, CDR1 is SGDLS and CDR2 is YYNGEE.

The gene calls are TRBV9 and TRBJ2-3, with a tentative D call TRBD1 (6 bases). With 4 bases removed from V and 1 base from J, the gap between germline ends came to 10 bases. Germline V gene lookup returns CDR1 SGDLS and CDR2 YYNGEE. This CDR3 spans 14 amino acids. CDR3 nucleotide sequence: TGTGCCAGCAGCTCACGGACAGGCACAGATACGCAGTATTTT. This encodes CASSSRTGTDTQYF.

The rearrangement links TRBV5-6 to TRBJ2-5; 12 bases agree with TRBD2. With V trimmed by 4 bases and J by 7 bases, 11 bases remained unmatched. This CDR3 is 16 amino acids long. CDR1 and CDR2 from the germline V gene are SGHDT and YYEEEE. CDR3 region: CASSRRLAGATTTQYF. For the CDR3, the DNA is TGTGCCAGCAGCCGTCGACTAGCGGGGGCTACAACGACCCAGTACTTC.

The chain employs TRBV25-1 and TRBJ2-5; 7 positions match TRBD1. The J segment lost 5 bases and the V segment lost 2 bases, leaving 5 bases of the junction unmatched. The CDR3 is made up of 14 amino acids. CDR1 and CDR2 (germline): MGHDK, SYGVNS. CDR3 sequence reads: CASSETGVEETQYF. CDR3 bases: TGTGCCAGCAGTGAAACAGGGGTTGAGGAGACCCAGTACTTC. The entire variable domain, with the rest obtained from reference TRBV25-1 and TRBJ2-5, is as follows: EADIYQTPRYLVIGTGKKITLECSQTMGHDKMYWYQQDPGMELHLIHYSYGVNSTEKGDLSSESTVSRIRTEHFPLTLESARPSHTSQYLCASSETGVEETQYFGPGTRLLVL.

The V call is TRBV10-2, the J call TRBJ1-1, with D possibly matching TRBD1 (5 bases). The CDR3 contains 12 residues. V shed 7 bases and J shed 4 bases, with 10 bases lying between them. Per the germline V gene, CDR1 is WSHSY and CDR2 is SAAADI. The CDR3 nucleotides read TGCGCCAGCACGGGGCAGCTCACTGAAGCTTTCTTT. Translated, it gives CASTGQLTEAFF.

This clone turned up a few times. The V and J genes are TRBV7-9 and TRBJ1-2; D not certain. Trimming removed 1 base at V and 5 bases at J, with 5 bases between. Germline CDR1 and CDR2: SEHNR and FQNEAQ (reference sequence). The CDR3 is 12 residues long. In DNA form, the CDR3 reads TGTGCCAGCAGCTTAGAAGGGTATGGCTACACCTTC. This sequence encodes CASSLEGYGYTF.

V usage is TRBV5-4 and J usage is TRBJ2-7, with TRBD1 matching 10 bases. Germline V gene lookup returns CDR1 SGHNT and CDR2 YYREEE (reference sequence). After removal of 0 bases from V and 6 bases from J, the junction contained 6 bases not matched to a gene. The CDR3 covers 15 residues. The CDR3 bases are TGTGCCAGCAGCTTGGGGGGACAGGGGTGGGGCGAGCAGTACTTC. This translates into CASSLGGQGWGEQYF.

This chain links TRBV9 with TRBJ2-1; 8 positions match TRBD2. The CDR3 extends over 15 amino acids. Germline CDR1 and CDR2: SGDLS and YYNGEE. The trim removed 3 bases at V and 5 bases at J, leaving 7 bases unmatched. The CDR3 sequence is CASSALTSAHNEQFF. In nucleotides, the CDR3 is TGTGCCAGCAGCGCCCTGACTAGCGCCCACAATGAGCAGTTCTTC.